The 9 T cell receptor beta chains below come from one sample, sequenced in a study of blood T cell repertoires in COVID-19. Profiled with immunoSEQ multiplex PCR; TCRdb holds only in-frame clones, not every one. The sample has around 140,000 clones; 85% are singletons. Sequencing was done on a sample of peripheral blood. These receptors originate from a human donor with acute or convalescent COVID-19. The donor label of this sample is uncertain.

This chain links TRBV28 with TRBJ1-4; no definite D call. V lost 2 bases and J lost 3, with 7 bases in between. The CDR3 loop spans 14 amino acids. CDR1 and CDR2 from the germline V gene are MDHEN and SYDVKM. The CDR3 region is CASSLPPANEKLFF. The CDR3 DNA reads as TGTGCCAGCAGTTTACCTCCGGCTAATGAAAAACTGTTTTTT.

This clone appeared once. CDR3 nucleotides: TGTGCCAGCAGCTTAACAGGGATCTATAATTCACCCCTCCACTTT. Residues: CASSLTGIYNSPLHF. The chain joins TRBV11-2 to TRBJ1-6, with a tentative D call TRBD1 (6 bases). Trimming shortened V by 2 bases and J by 3 bases, and 8 bases separated the two germline ends. The CDR3 extends over 15 amino acids. CDR1 and CDR2 from the germline V gene are SGHAT and FQNNGV.

This chain connects TRBV11-2 to TRBJ2-1; possible D gene TRBD2, 6 bases. CDR1 and CDR2 from the germline V gene are SGHAT and FQNNGV. The CDR3 covers 13 residues. V gave up 4 bases and J gave up 5 bases, with 9 bases separating them. In DNA, the CDR3 is TGTGCCAGCAGCTCGGACTACAACAATGAGCAGTTCTTC. This codes for CASSSDYNNEQFF.

This sequence joins TRBV4-3 and TRBJ2-3; a possible D gene is TRBD2 (6 bases). This CDR3 has 15 residues. CDR1 is LGHNA and CDR2 is YSLEER in the germline V gene. Between the trimmed V and J ends, which lost 2 bases and 0 bases, there was a span of 9 bases. The chain's CDR3 is CASSQFSGSTDTQYF. DNA of the CDR3: TGCGCCAGCAGCCAATTTAGCGGAAGCACAGATACGCAGTATTTT.

This clone was picked up one time. The chain uses TRBV12-3 or TRBV12-4 and TRBJ1-1; D perhaps matches TRBD1 (6 bases). Deletions cut 5 bases from V and 0 bases from J, with 7 bases between. The CDR3 spans 13 residues. The CDR3 is CASSEGVNTEAFF. The CDR3 nucleotides read TGTGCCAGCAGTGAGGGGGTGAACACTGAAGCTTTCTTT.

This chain links TRBV7-2 with TRBJ1-5; D might be TRBD1 (6 bases). Trimming stripped 3 bases from V and 8 bases from J, with 17 bases between. This CDR3 is 15 amino acids long. Germline V gene lookup returns CDR1 SGHTA and CDR2 FQGNSA. CDR3 in DNA: TGTGCCAGCAGCTTTATCCGGGACACTGGAGAGCCCCAGCATTTT. It translates to CASSFIRDTGEPQHF.

The sample holds one count of this clone. V gene TRBV15 combines with J gene TRBJ1-1; D perhaps matches TRBD1 (5 bases). This CDR3 is 16 amino acids long. The V and J ends lost 0 bases and 4 bases respectively, with 15 bases between them. Germline-derived CDR1 and CDR2 are LNHNV and YYDKDF (reference sequence). CDR3 sequence (DNA): TGTGCCACCAGCAGAGATCTCGGGGGTCTGGGCACTGAAGCTTTCTTT. This encodes CATSRDLGGLGTEAFF.

By proportion, this clone is medium-sized. The V and J genes are TRBV13 and TRBJ1-3; 9 bases align to TRBD1. The CDR3 runs 16 residues. The germline V gene has CDR1 PRHDT and CDR2 FYEKMQ (reference sequence). Trimming cost V 4 bases and J 1 base; bases outside gene matches: 5. The DNA of the CDR3 is TGTGCCAGCAGCTCCGGGACAGGGTATTCTGGAAACACCATATATTTT. The encoded protein is CASSSGTGYSGNTIYF.

The V call is TRBV28, the J call TRBJ1-5; perhaps TRBD1 as D (5 bases). The V end lost 6 bases, the J end lost 1 base, and 7 bases lay between the germline ends. The CDR3 totals 13 residues. CDR1 MDHEN and CDR2 SYDVKM come from the germline V gene. Here the CDR3 DNA reads TGTGCCAGCAGGAGACAGAGCAATCAGCCCCAGCATTTT. This codes for CASRRQSNQPQHF.